The clone carrying this T cell receptor beta chain was seen a single time. This record comes from a study of blood T cell repertoires in COVID-19. Study background: COVID-19 samples, acute and convalescent, were from the United States, Italy and Spain. Nucleic acid was either cDNA or gDNA, and it came from T cells, B-cell-depleted T cells, or PBMCs.

CDR3 size: 15 residues. The V gene lost 5 bases and the J gene lost 2 bases, with 16 bases spanning the gap. The germline V gene has CDR1 MNHNY and CDR2 SVGAGI (reference sequence). Original processing notes: Quantification of nucleated cells was approximated via reference gene primer amplification. The repertoire was sequenced with immunoSEQ multiplex PCR; TCRdb's copy has only in-frame clones and lacks some. That table gives V, J and clone size, and the DNA gave D and trimming. Of fewer than 300,000 clones listed, more than 65% are singletons. The chain uses TRBV6-6 and TRBJ2-7; a possible D gene is TRBD2 (6 bases). Sequencing input: peripheral blood. The receptor was derived from a woman younger than 35 with acute or convalescent COVID-19. Here the CDR3 DNA reads TGTGCCAGCAGTACCGTTTTGGCGGGGCCCTACGAGCAGTACTTC. Protein: CASSTVLAGPYEQYF.